These T cell receptor beta chains were read from a single sample in a study of neurological immune-mediated disorders. From the 5' RACE reads, TCRdb called clonotypes with MiXCR, one entry per CDR3 protein. The table records over 15,000 distinct CDR3 sequences, about 20% of them present only once. Sequencing was carried out using PBMCs. These TCRs come from a man over 45 in good health. Each CDR3 is given with its conserved first and last residue. A D gene is named only where the DNA matches it firmly. Clone size, where shown, is once, few, many, or a class for clones that have expanded.

D: TRBD1
size: many
V: TRBV6-1
J: TRBJ1-1
DNA: TGTGCCAGCAGTGCCGCGACAGGGGTGGGCACTGAAGCTTTCTTT
CDR3: CASSAATGVGTEAFF

D: TRBD2
size: many
V: TRBV5-1
J: TRBJ2-7
DNA: TGCGCCAGCAGCTTGGCACTAGCGGATCGAATCCCCTACGAGCAGTACTTC
CDR3: CASSLALADRIPYEQYF

D: TRBD1
size: medium-sized
V: TRBV5-1
J: TRBJ1-1
DNA: TGCGCCAGCAGCTTGGGACAGGGGTCCGCTGAAGCTTTCTTT
CDR3: CASSLGQGSAEAFF

D: TRBD1
size: many
V: TRBV5-6
J: TRBJ2-3
DNA: TGTGCCAGCAGCTTGTGGACAGGGCTAGATACGCAGTATTTT
CDR3: CASSLWTGLDTQYF

D: NA
size: NA
V: TRBV20-1
J: TRBJ2-1
DNA: TGCAGTGCTAGGGTGCCGTTCGGGCGGGCCCTCAATGAGCAGTTCTTC
CDR3: CSARVPFGRALNEQFF

D: NA
size: many
V: TRBV7-9
J: TRBJ2-5
DNA: TGTGCCAGCAGCTTAGTTGTCAGGGGTGAGACCCAGTACTTC
CDR3: CASSLVVRGETQYF

D: NA
size: NA
V: TRBV5-1
J: TRBJ2-1
DNA: TGCGCCAGCAGCTTTGCCAATGAGCAGTTCTTC
CDR3: CASSFANEQFF

D: NA
size: NA
V: TRBV5-1
J: TRBJ2-1
DNA: TGCGCCAGCAGCTTGACCGGTGAGCAGTTCTTC
CDR3: CASSLTGEQFF

D: NA
size: medium-sized
V: TRBV4-2
J: TRBJ2-7
DNA: TGTGCCAGCAGCCAGGAAGACGGGACACCCTACGAGCAGTACTTC
CDR3: CASSQEDGTPYEQYF

D: TRBD1
size: many
V: TRBV4-1
J: TRBJ2-1
DNA: TGCGCCAGCAGAGGACAGGGGGCCGGTGAGCAGTTCTTC
CDR3: CASRGQGAGEQFF

D: NA
size: many
V: TRBV5-1
J: TRBJ1-1
DNA: TGCGCCAGCAGCTTGTCCCAGGGGAGTCGTACTGAAGCTTTCTTT
CDR3: CASSLSQGSRTEAFF

D: TRBD2
size: many
V: TRBV10-3
J: TRBJ2-1
DNA: TGTGCCATCAGTAGCGGGAGGGACAATGAGCAGTTCTTC
CDR3: CAISSGRDNEQFF

D: TRBD2
size: NA
V: TRBV20-1
J: TRBJ2-5
DNA: TGCTTTCGGGCGGGAGGGCCGGGAGAGACCCAGTACTTC
CDR3: CFRAGGPGETQYF

D: NA
size: medium-sized
V: TRBV12-3/TRBV12-4
J: TRBJ1-5
DNA: TGTGCCAGCAGTTTCGGGGGGGCTAGCAATCAGCCCCAGCATTTT
CDR3: CASSFGGASNQPQHF

D: NA
size: many
V: TRBV7-9
J: TRBJ2-3
DNA: TGTGCCAGCAGCCCTCGACAGGGAGGGAATCATGGAGATACGCAGTATTTT
CDR3: CASSPRQGGNHGDTQYF

D: TRBD1
size: NA
V: TRBV20-1
J: TRBJ2-7
DNA: TGCAGTGCTAGGGACAGGGGTTACGAGCAGTACTTC
CDR3: CSARDRGYEQYF

D: TRBD1
size: many
V: TRBV20-1
J: TRBJ2-1
DNA: TGCAGTGCTACGCCCGGACAGGGGGAAATAGGAACTTGGCAGTTCTTC
CDR3: CSATPGQGEIGTWQFF

D: TRBD1
size: medium-sized
V: TRBV20-1
J: TRBJ2-5
DNA: TGCAGTGCTAGAGGGGACAGGGAATCAGAGACCCAGTACTTC
CDR3: CSARGDRESETQYF

D: NA
size: NA
V: TRBV5-1
J: TRBJ2-1
DNA: TGCGCCAGCAGCTTGGACCCTAGCGCTAGCGATGAGCAGTTCTTC
CDR3: CASSLDPSASDEQFF

D: TRBD2
size: many
V: TRBV20-1
J: TRBJ2-7
DNA: TGCAGTGCTCTCATAACGGGACTAGCGGGAGCTAGCGAGCAGTACTTC
CDR3: CSALITGLAGASEQYF

D: NA
size: NA
V: TRBV4-1
J: TRBJ1-2
DNA: TGCGCCAGCAGCCAAGACCGTAACTATGGCTACACCTTC
CDR3: CASSQDRNYGYTF

D: TRBD1
size: many
V: TRBV7-2
J: TRBJ2-1
DNA: TGTGCCAGCAGCCAAGGACAGGGTGGGGATGAGCAGTTCTTC
CDR3: CASSQGQGGDEQFF

D: NA
size: many
V: TRBV7-2
J: TRBJ2-5
DNA: TGTGCCAGCAGCTTAGACGGCGGGACTGTGGCTGAGACCCAGTACTTC
CDR3: CASSLDGGTVAETQYF

D: TRBD2
size: once
V: TRBV6-2/TRBV6-3
J: TRBJ2-1
DNA: TGTGCCAGCAGGCTAGCGGGAGTCCGTAATGAGCAGTTCTTC
CDR3: CASRLAGVRNEQFF

D: TRBD2
size: medium-sized
V: TRBV5-1
J: TRBJ2-5
DNA: TGCGCCAGCAGCCATCCGAAAATACTAGCGGGGGGACAAGAGACCCAGTACTTC
CDR3: CASSHPKILAGGQETQYF

D: TRBD1
size: many
V: TRBV5-1
J: TRBJ2-6
DNA: TGCGCCAGCGGACAGGGTGGGTCTGGGGCCAACGTCCTGACTTTC
CDR3: CASGQGGSGANVLTF

D: TRBD1
size: many
V: TRBV29-1
J: TRBJ2-5
DNA: TGCAGCGCTACATTGGGACAGACAACCCAGTACTTC
CDR3: CSATLGQTTQYF